Given below is one TCR beta chain in context. Its antigen is undetermined. This sample was included in a study of early T cells in non-severe SARS-CoV-2 infection. Overall study context: Alpha and beta chains were unpaired, from unsorted whole-blood bulk RNA. General study points: Matches to VDJdb favored anti-spike CD8 responses and missed private and CD4 specificities.

Between the trimmed V and J ends, which lost 5 bases and 7 bases, there was a span of 14 bases. This CDR3 region has 13 residues. Germline CDR1 is MNHEY and CDR2 is SMNVEV (reference sequence). Molecules of cDNA were individually given unique molecular identifiers that were attached to them. TCRdb reanalysed the 5' RACE reads using MiXCR and keeps one entry per CDR3 protein. Of around 60,000 distinct CDR3 sequences listed, 11% are singletons. V gene TRBV27 combines with J gene TRBJ2-5, with D unresolved. The sequenced sample was whole blood, obtained at baseline. The TCR originated in an adult who was a healthcare worker with PCR-confirmed SARS-CoV-2 infection or an uninfected control (not recorded which). CDR3 bases: TGTGCCAGCAGTCCTGGGAATCTACGGACCCAGTACTTC. It encodes CASSPGNLRTQYF.